This T cell receptor beta chain was recorded in a study of blood T cell repertoires in COVID-19. Trimming took 6 bases from V and 10 from J; bases not matched to a gene: 4. CDR3 length: 11 amino acids. Germline CDR1 is SEHNR and CDR2 is FQNEAQ (reference sequence). Clones were sequenced by immunoSEQ multiplex PCR, and TCRdb holds only the in-frame ones, with some missing. Among 200,000 or so clones listed, about 86% were seen once. Sequencing was done on a sample of peripheral blood. The receptor comes from a woman in her sixties with acute or convalescent COVID-19. The chain employs TRBV7-9 and TRBJ1-2; 8 bases line up with TRBD1. As DNA, the CDR3 is TGTGCCAGCAGAGGACAGGGACTCTACACCTTC. Its protein product is CASRGQGLYTF.